This section outlines one T cell receptor (beta chain) sequence together with its context. Its antigen is unidentified. This sample is part of a study of somatic mutations in cytotoxic T cells in rheumatoid arthritis. General observations from the study: With roughly 62 patients examined, roughly 8 had a largest CD8+ clone exceeding 20% of CD8+ cells. For rheumatoid arthritis patients, CD8+ clonality increased with age, whereas it did not in healthy controls.

Trimming took off 4 bases at V and 0 bases at J, with 6 bases between the two ends. CDR3 length: 13 residues. CDR1 and CDR2 (germline): SGHDT, YYEEEE. The protocol was immunoSEQ multiplex PCR, while the TCRdb copy is restricted to in-frame clones and leaves out a portion. The repertoire holds some 9,300 clones, with approximately 90% as singletons. Sequenced input: CD8+ T cells sorted from blood. This chain uses TRBV5-6 with TRBJ2-3, with D hard to call. The sequence was collected from a woman under 30 with rheumatoid arthritis. CDR3 nucleotide sequence: TGTGCCAGCAGCCCGGGTAGCACAGATACGCAGTATTTT. This translates into CASSPGSTDTQYF.